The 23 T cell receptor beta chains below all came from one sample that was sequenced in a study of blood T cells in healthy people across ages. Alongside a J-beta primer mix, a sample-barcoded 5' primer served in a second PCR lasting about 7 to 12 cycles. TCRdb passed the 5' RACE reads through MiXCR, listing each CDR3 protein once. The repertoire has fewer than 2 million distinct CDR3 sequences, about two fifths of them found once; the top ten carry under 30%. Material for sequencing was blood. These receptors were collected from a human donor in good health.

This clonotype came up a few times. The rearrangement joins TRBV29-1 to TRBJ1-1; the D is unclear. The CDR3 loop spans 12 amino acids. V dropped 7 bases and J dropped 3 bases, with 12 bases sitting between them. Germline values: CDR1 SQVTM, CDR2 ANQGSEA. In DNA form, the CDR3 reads TGCAGCGACTTAACAGTACACACTGAAGCTTTCTTT. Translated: CSDLTVHTEAFF. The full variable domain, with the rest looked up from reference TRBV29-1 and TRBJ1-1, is SAVISQKPSRDICQRGTSLTIQCQVDSQVTMMFWYRQQPGQSLTLIATANQGSEATYESGFVIDKFPISRPNLTFSTLTVSNMSPEDSSIYLCSDLTVHTEAFFGQGTRLTVV.

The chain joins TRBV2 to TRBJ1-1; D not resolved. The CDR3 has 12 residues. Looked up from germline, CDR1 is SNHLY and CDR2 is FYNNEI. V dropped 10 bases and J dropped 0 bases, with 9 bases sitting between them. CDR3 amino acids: CATRKVNTEAFF. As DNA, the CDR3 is TGTGCCACCAGAAAAGTGAACACTGAAGCTTTCTTT.

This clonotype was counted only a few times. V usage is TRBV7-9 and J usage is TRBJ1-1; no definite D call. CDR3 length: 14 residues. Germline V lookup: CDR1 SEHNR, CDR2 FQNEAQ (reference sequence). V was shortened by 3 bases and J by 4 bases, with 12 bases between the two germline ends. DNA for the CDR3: TGTGCCAGCAGCTTGGAGGGTCGGACCACTGAAGCTTTCTTT. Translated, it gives CASSLEGRTTEAFF.

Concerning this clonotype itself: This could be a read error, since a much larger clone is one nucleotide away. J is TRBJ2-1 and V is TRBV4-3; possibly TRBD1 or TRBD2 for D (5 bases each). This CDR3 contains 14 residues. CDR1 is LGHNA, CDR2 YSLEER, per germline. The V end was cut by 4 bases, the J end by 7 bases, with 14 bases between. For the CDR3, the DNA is TGCGCCAGCAGCCGAGGGGATGGGAGAAATGAGCAGTTCTTC. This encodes CASSRGDGRNEQFF.

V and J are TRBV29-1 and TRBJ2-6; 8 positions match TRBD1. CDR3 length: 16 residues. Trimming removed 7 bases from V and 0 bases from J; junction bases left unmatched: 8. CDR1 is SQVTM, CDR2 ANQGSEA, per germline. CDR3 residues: CSAYTGGNSGANVLTF. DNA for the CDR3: TGCAGCGCCTATACAGGGGGGAACTCTGGGGCCAACGTCCTGACTTTC. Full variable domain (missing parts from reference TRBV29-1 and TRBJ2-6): SAVISQKPSRDICQRGTSLTIQCQVDSQVTMMFWYRQQPGQSLTLIATANQGSEATYESGFVIDKFPISRPNLTFSTLTVSNMSPEDSSIYLCSAYTGGNSGANVLTFGAGSRLTVL.

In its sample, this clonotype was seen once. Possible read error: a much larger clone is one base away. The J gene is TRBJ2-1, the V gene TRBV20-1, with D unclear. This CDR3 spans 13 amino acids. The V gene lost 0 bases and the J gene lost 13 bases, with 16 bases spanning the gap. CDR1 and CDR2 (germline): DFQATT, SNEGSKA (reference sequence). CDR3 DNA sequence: TGCAGTGCTAGAGAGGAACAGTCAGAGACCCAGTTCTTC. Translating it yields CSAREEQSETQFF.

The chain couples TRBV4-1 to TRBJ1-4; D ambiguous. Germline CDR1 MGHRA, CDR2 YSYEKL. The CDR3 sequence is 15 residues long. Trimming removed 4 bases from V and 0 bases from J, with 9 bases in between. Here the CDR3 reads CASSPIGTTNEKLFF. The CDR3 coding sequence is TGCGCCAGCAGCCCCATAGGAACAACTAATGAAAAACTGTTTTTT.

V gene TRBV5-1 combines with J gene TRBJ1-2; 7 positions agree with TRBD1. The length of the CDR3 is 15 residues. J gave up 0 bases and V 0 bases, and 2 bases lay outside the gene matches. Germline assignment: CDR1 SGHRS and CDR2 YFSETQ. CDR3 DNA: TGCGCCAGCAGCTTGGGGGACAGTTCTAACTATGGCTACACCTTC. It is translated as CASSLGDSSNYGYTF.

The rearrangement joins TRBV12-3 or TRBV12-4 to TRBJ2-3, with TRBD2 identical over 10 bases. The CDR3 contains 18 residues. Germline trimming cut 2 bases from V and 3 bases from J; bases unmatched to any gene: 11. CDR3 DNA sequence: TGTGCCAGCAGTTTAAAAGGTAGCGGGGGGTATGAGACAGATACGCAGTATTTT. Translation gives CASSLKGSGGYETDTQYF.

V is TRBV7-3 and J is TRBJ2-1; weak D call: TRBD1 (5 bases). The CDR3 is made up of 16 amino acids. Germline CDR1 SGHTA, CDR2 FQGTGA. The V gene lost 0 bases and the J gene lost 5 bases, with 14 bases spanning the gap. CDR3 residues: CASSLTLPGPHNEQFF. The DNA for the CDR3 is TGTGCCAGCAGCTTAACTCTGCCAGGGCCACACAATGAGCAGTTCTTC.

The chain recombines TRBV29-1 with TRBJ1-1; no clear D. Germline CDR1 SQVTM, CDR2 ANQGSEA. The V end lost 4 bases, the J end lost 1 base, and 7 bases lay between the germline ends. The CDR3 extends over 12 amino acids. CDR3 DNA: TGCAGCGTTGCCATGTCGAACACTGAAGCTTTCTTT. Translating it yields CSVAMSNTEAFF.

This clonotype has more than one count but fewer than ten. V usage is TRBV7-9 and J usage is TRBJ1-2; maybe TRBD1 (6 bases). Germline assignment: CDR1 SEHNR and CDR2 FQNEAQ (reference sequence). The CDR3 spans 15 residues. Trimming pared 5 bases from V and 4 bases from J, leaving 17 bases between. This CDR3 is CASSPAGGLGYGYTF. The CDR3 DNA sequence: TGTGCCAGCAGCCCGGCGGGGGGCTTAGGCTATGGCTACACCTTC. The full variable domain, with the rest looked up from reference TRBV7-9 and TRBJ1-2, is DTGVSQNPRHKITKRGQNVTFRCDPISEHNRLYWYRQTLGQGPEFLTYFQNEAQLEKSRLLSDRFSAERPKGSFSTLEIQRTEQGDSAMYLCASSPAGGLGYGYTFGSGTRLTVV.

CDR3: CASRATNEKLFF. The CDR3 nucleotides are TGTGCCAGCAGAGCAACTAATGAAAAACTGTTTTTT. The V gene is TRBV28, the J gene TRBJ1-4; no firm D call. The V gene lost 6 bases and the J gene lost 0 bases, with 2 bases spanning the gap. There are 12 residues in the CDR3. Germline assignment: CDR1 MDHEN and CDR2 SYDVKM.

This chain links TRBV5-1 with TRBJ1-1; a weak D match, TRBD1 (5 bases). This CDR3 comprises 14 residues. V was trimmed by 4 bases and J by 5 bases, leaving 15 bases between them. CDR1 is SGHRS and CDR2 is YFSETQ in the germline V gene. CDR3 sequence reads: CASSGGRPGTEAFF. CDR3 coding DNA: TGCGCCAGCAGCGGGGGACGGCCGGGGACTGAAGCTTTCTTT.

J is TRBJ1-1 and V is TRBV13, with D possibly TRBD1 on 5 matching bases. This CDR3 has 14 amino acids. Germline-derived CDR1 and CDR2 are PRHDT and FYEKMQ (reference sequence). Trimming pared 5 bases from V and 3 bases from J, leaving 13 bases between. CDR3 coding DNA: TGTGCCAGCAGCCTAAACGGGGGGTACACTGAAGCTTTCTTT. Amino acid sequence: CASSLNGGYTEAFF. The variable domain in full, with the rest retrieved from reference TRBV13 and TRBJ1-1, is AAGVIQSPRHLIKEKRETATLKCYPIPRHDTVYWYQQGPGQDPQFLISFYEKMQSDKGSIPDRFSAQQFSDYHSELNMSSLELGDSALYFCASSLNGGYTEAFFGQGTRLTVV.

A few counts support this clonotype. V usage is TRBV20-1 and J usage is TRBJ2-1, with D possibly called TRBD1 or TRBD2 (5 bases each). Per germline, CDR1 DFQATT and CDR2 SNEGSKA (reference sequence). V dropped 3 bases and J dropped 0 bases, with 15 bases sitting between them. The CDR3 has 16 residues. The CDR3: CSASPPGALSYNEQFF. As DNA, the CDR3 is TGCAGTGCTAGCCCCCCCGGGGCCCTCTCCTACAATGAGCAGTTCTTC.

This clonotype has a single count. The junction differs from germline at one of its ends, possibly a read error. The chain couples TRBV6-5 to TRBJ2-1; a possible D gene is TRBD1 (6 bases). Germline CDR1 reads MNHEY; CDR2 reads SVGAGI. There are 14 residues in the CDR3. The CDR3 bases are TGTGCCAGCCGGACAGCTAACTCCCACAATGAGCAGTTCTTC. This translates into CASRTANSHNEQFF.

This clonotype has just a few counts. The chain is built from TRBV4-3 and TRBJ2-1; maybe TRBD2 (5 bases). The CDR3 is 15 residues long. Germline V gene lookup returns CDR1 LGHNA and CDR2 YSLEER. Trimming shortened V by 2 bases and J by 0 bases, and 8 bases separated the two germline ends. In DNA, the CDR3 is TGCGCCAGCAGCCAAATGAGGGACTCCTACAATGAGCAGTTCTTC. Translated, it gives CASSQMRDSYNEQFF.

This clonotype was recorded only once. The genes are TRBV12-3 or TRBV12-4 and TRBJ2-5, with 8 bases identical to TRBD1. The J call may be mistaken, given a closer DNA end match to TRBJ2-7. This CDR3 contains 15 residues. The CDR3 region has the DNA TGTGCCAGCAGTCCCCCGGACAGGGAGGACGACGAGCAGTACTTC. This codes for CASSPPDREDDEQYF.

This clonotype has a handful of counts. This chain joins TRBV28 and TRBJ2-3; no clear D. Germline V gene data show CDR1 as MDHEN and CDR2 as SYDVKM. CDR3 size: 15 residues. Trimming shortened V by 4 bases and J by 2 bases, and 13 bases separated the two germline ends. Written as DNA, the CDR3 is TGTGCCAGCAGTTCACGGCACCACCTCACAGATACGCAGTATTTT. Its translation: CASSSRHHLTDTQYF.

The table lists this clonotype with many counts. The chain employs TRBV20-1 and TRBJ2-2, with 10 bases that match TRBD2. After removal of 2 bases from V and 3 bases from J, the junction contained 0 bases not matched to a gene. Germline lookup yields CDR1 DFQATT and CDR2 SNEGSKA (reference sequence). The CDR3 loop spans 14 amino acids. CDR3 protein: CSARLAGDTGELFF. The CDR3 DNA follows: TGCAGTGCTAGACTAGCGGGGGACACCGGGGAGCTGTTTTTT.

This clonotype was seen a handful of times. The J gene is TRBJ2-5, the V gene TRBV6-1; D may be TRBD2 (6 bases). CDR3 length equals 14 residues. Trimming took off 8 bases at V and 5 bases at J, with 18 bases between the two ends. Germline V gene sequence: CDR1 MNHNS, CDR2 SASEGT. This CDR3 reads CASPERRVGETQYF. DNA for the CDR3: TGTGCCAGCCCGGAGAGGAGGGTCGGGGAGACCCAGTACTTC.

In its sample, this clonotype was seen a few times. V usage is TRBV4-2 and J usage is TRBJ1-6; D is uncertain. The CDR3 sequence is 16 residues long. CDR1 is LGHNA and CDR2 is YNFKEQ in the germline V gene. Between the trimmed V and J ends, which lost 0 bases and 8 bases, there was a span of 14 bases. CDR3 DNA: TGTGCCAGCAGCCAAGATCCCCCAGGACCCGATTCACCCCTCCACTTT. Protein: CASSQDPPGPDSPLHF.